This TCR beta chain was sequenced for a study of beta chain features in type 1 diabetes. Expressed TCRB transcripts got sequenced, as all isolated RNA was reverse transcribed. Assay: immunoSEQ multiplex PCR; the TCRdb copy retains only in-frame clones and omits some. The sample includes 300,000 to 350,000 clones, approximately 12% seen only once; the top ten take nearly 0.015%. The collection from each donor was one heparinised blood draw averaging roughly 100 mL. A sort by CD45RO/CCR7/CD25/CD127/CD95/CD27 yielded CD4+ naive, central memory, regulatory and stem cell-like memory cells. This CDR3 comprises 16 residues. Trimming took 2 bases from V and 3 from J; bases not matched to a gene: 4. From germline, CDR1 is GTSNPN and CDR2 SVGIG (reference sequence). With respect to this clone: Its specificity is not known.

Regarding the study as a whole: Shortening of TCRB CDR3s, moderate but significant, appeared in all four CD4+ subsets of Type 1 diabetes patients. The naive, central memory and Treg TCRB repertoires looked more alike in patients than they did in healthy donors.

V is TRBV30 and J is TRBJ2-3; TRBD2 matches 14 bases. What was sequenced was naive CD4+ T cells from blood. The TCR originated in a woman between 18 and 29 years old with type 1 diabetes. CDR3 sequence (DNA): TGTGCCTGGAGTCAAGGGACTAGCGGGAGTACAGATACGCAGTATTTT. Its protein product is CAWSQGTSGSTDTQYF. Complete variable domain (other parts from reference TRBV30 and TRBJ2-3): SQTIHQWPATLVQPVGSPLSLECTVEGTSNPNLYWYRQAAGRGLQLLFYSVGIGQISSEVPQNLSASRPQDRQFILSSKKLLLSDSGFYLCAWSQGTSGSTDTQYFGPGTRLTVL.